Presented here are 25 T cell receptor beta chains from one specimen sequenced in a study of blood T cells in healthy people across ages. A second about 7 to 11 cycle PCR used barcoded and J-beta primers. One entry per CDR3 protein results from TCRdb running MiXCR on the 5' RACE reads. The data show over 700,000 distinct CDR3 sequences, approximately 55% seen once. Source material: blood. All receptors derive from a man of 80 years or more in good health.

This clonotype was recorded at least ten times. This sequence joins TRBV3-1 and TRBJ2-7; 10 positions match TRBD2. CDR1 LGHDT and CDR2 YNNKEL come from the germline V gene (reference sequence). Trimming cost V 6 bases and J 3 bases; bases outside gene matches: 11. This CDR3 contains 16 residues. The CDR3 nucleotides read TGTGCCAGCAGTTCCTTCGGACTAGCGGAAATCTACGAGCAGTACTTC. Its translation is CASSSFGLAEIYEQYF.

V usage is TRBV2 and J usage is TRBJ2-7; 7 nucleotides match TRBD1. The CDR3 loop spans 14 amino acids. V was pared by 3 bases and J by 4 bases, with 6 bases of the junction left unmatched. Germline CDR1 SNHLY, CDR2 FYNNEI. The CDR3 here is CASSEGRGRYEQYF. Here the CDR3 DNA reads TGTGCCAGCAGTGAGGGAAGGGGGCGGTACGAGCAGTACTTC.

The CDR3 DNA sequence: TGCGCCAGCAGTGAGGGGCGAACGGGGGAGACCCAGTACTTC. This encodes CASSEGRTGETQYF. V is TRBV4-1 and J is TRBJ2-5, with D tentatively TRBD1 or TRBD2 (5 bases each). Trimming stripped 6 bases from V and 5 bases from J, with 16 bases between. The length of the CDR3 is 14 residues. Germline CDR1 and CDR2: MGHRA and YSYEKL.

The rearrangement joins TRBV20-1 to TRBJ2-5; 10 positions match TRBD2. V gave up 3 bases and J gave up 11 bases; unmatched junction bases: 15. This CDR3 spans 15 amino acids. Per germline, CDR1 DFQATT and CDR2 SNEGSKA (reference sequence). The CDR3 nucleotides read TGCAGTGCTAGTTGGGCTAGCGGGAGTCGGAATGAGCAGTACTTC. Residues: CSASWASGSRNEQYF.

The V gene is TRBV24-1, the J gene TRBJ1-5, with D maybe TRBD1 (6 bases). The CDR3 consists of 15 residues. The ends were cut back, 4 bases at V and 2 bases at J, with 11 bases in the middle. Germline assignment: CDR1 KGHDR and CDR2 SFDVKD. This chain's CDR3 is CATSDPRQGNQPQHF. The CDR3 bases are TGTGCCACCAGTGACCCTCGACAGGGCAATCAGCCCCAGCATTTT.

The V and J genes are TRBV20-1 and TRBJ2-7; 13 bases line up with TRBD2. Germline V gene lookup returns CDR1 DFQATT and CDR2 SNEGSKA (reference sequence). V lost 0 bases to trimming and J lost 6 bases; unmatched junction nucleotides: 5. The length of the CDR3 is 15 residues. The DNA of the CDR3 is TGCAGTGCTAGAGATGGGGGACTAGCGGGGCGCGAGCAGTACTTC. Translated: CSARDGGLAGREQYF.

The rearrangement uses TRBV7-2 and TRBJ2-5, with no clear D. CDR3 length: 14 amino acids. CDR1 is SGHTA, CDR2 FQGNSA, per germline. V dropped 4 bases and J dropped 11 bases, with 20 bases sitting between them. CDR3 in DNA: TGTGCCAGCAGCTCACGTAGACCAGGAGATGAGCAGTACTTC. Translation gives CASSSRRPGDEQYF.

The chain employs TRBV4-1 and TRBJ2-1; tentatively, D is TRBD2 (5 bases). There are 16 residues in the CDR3. The V gene's germline CDR1 is MGHRA and CDR2 YSYEKL. V lost 8 bases, J lost 1 base, and 18 bases lay in between. The CDR3 spells CASGRAGTDSYNEQFF. The CDR3 DNA sequence: TGCGCCAGCGGCCGGGCGGGTACTGATTCCTACAATGAGCAGTTCTTC.

This chain connects TRBV20-1 to TRBJ1-1; no reliable D call. Germline-derived CDR1 and CDR2 are DFQATT and SNEGSKA (reference sequence). V was trimmed by 5 bases and J by 1 base, leaving 14 bases between them. The CDR3 length is 14 residues. Written as DNA, the CDR3 is TGCAGTGCTTCTGTCTTGACGGCGAACACTGAAGCTTTCTTT. Its translation is CSASVLTANTEAFF.

This chain connects TRBV9 to TRBJ2-1; perhaps D is TRBD1 or TRBD2 (5 bases each). CDR1 and CDR2 from the germline V gene are SGDLS and YYNGEE. This CDR3 has 17 amino acids. Trimming removed 0 bases from V and 5 bases from J, with 18 bases in between. CDR3 region: CASSVAGAAPGDNEQFF. The CDR3 DNA reads as TGTGCCAGCAGCGTAGCCGGGGCCGCCCCTGGTGACAATGAGCAGTTCTTC.

This clonotype came up a few times. This chain links TRBV6-5 with TRBJ2-7, with TRBD2 matching over 8 bases. After removal of 2 bases from V and 3 bases from J, the junction contained 6 bases not matched to a gene. The CDR3 length is 15 residues. Germline V gene data show CDR1 as MNHEY and CDR2 as SVGAGI. CDR3 in amino acids: CASSYGTSGHYEQYF. DNA of the CDR3: TGTGCCAGCAGTTACGGAACTAGCGGCCACTACGAGCAGTACTTC.

This clonotype was seen only a few times. This chain links TRBV29-1 with TRBJ2-7; 15 nucleotides match TRBD2. Germline V gives CDR1 SQVTM, CDR2 ANQGSEA. There are 17 residues in the CDR3. V shed 1 base, J shed 3 bases, and the junction held 7 bases outside the gene matches. In nucleotides, the CDR3 is TGCAGCGTTGAAGCCAGTGGACTAGCGGGGGGGGGCTACGAGCAGTACTTC. It specifies CSVEASGLAGGGYEQYF.

A few counts support this clonotype. CDR3 sequence reads: CASSYSIAGGYEQYF. The CDR3 bases are TGTGCCAGCAGTTACTCGATCGCAGGAGGGTACGAGCAGTACTTC. This chain uses TRBV6-5 with TRBJ2-7, with D possibly being TRBD2 (6 bases). The CDR3 is 15 amino acids. Trimming removed 0 bases from V and 4 bases from J, with 13 bases in between. The germline V gene has CDR1 MNHEY and CDR2 SVGAGI.

The count of this clonotype is one. The J gene is TRBJ1-1, the V gene TRBV7-6; TRBD1 is a possible D gene (6 bases). Germline loops: CDR1 SGHVS, CDR2 FNYEAQ. The length of the CDR3 is 17 residues. V was shortened by 5 bases and J by 2 bases, with 21 bases between the two germline ends. In DNA, the CDR3 is TGTGCCAGCAGCCCCCGTCCACAGGGACGGAGAAACACTGAAGCTTTCTTT. Protein product: CASSPRPQGRRNTEAFF.

The gene calls are TRBV20-1 and TRBJ2-7; the match to TRBD2 covers 15 bases. J was trimmed by 1 base and V by 6 bases; bases with no gene match: 7. Germline CDR1 reads DFQATT; CDR2 reads SNEGSKA (reference sequence). The CDR3 sequence is 16 residues long. DNA of the CDR3: TGCAGTGCACTTAGGACTAGCGGGAGGGGATCCTACGAGCAGTACTTC. Protein sequence: CSALRTSGRGSYEQYF.

This clonotype showed up just a few times. The rearrangement links TRBV27 to TRBJ2-4, with TRBD2 identical over 11 bases. This CDR3 comprises 16 residues. J lost 9 bases, V lost 7 bases, and 14 bases had no gene match. The germline V gene has CDR1 MNHEY and CDR2 SMNVEV (reference sequence). The CDR3 loop is CASTSRTSGLVGIQYF. CDR3 nucleotides: TGTGCCAGCACCTCCCGGACTAGCGGGCTAGTAGGCATTCAGTACTTC.

The chain couples TRBV27 to TRBJ2-2, with 8 positions matching TRBD1. This CDR3 contains 16 residues. Germline assignment: CDR1 MNHEY and CDR2 SMNVEV (reference sequence). V lost 7 bases to trimming and J lost 0 bases; unmatched junction nucleotides: 7. The CDR3 is CASTYGQGANTGELFF. CDR3 coding DNA: TGTGCCAGCACCTACGGACAGGGCGCGAACACCGGGGAGCTGTTTTTT.

The V gene is TRBV20-1, the J gene TRBJ2-7; D gene uncertain. The CDR3 length is 13 residues. Germline values: CDR1 DFQATT, CDR2 SNEGSKA (reference sequence). The V end was cut by 6 bases, the J end by 3 bases, with 15 bases between. CDR3 loop: CSAQGHLGYEQYF. CDR3 coding DNA: TGCAGTGCCCAAGGGCACCTAGGCTACGAGCAGTACTTC.

This chain uses TRBV7-8 with TRBJ2-3; the D gene could be TRBD1 or TRBD2 (5 bases each). V was pared by 5 bases and J by 2 bases, with 17 bases between. The CDR3 is 16 residues long. From germline, CDR1 is SGHVS and CDR2 FQNEAQ. In nucleotides, the CDR3 is TGTGCCAGCAGCGGCCGGGACGGTCACAACACAGATACGCAGTATTTT. Translation gives CASSGRDGHNTDTQYF.

CDR3 bases: TGTGCCAGCAGTTGGCCGGTCTCCTACGAGCAGTACTTC. Translated, it gives CASSWPVSYEQYF. The chain carries TRBV28 and TRBJ2-7, with D unclear. V was shortened by 4 bases and J by 0 bases, with 7 bases between the two germline ends. Germline lookup yields CDR1 MDHEN and CDR2 SYDVKM. This CDR3 spans 13 amino acids. Using reference TRBV28 and TRBJ2-7 for the parts outside the CDR3, the full variable domain is DVKVTQSSRYLVKRTGEKVFLECVQDMDHENMFWYRQDPGLGLRLIYFSYDVKMKEKGDIPEGYSVSREKKERFSLILESASTNQTSMYLCASSWPVSYEQYFGPGTRLTVT.

The V gene is TRBV11-2, the J gene TRBJ2-1; 9 bases agree with TRBD2. The junction had 5 bases not matched to a gene; V was cut back by 1 base and J by 4 bases. Germline lookup yields CDR1 SGHAT and CDR2 FQNNGV. The CDR3 length is 16 residues. CDR3 amino acids: CASSLVSSGAYNEQFF. The DNA for the CDR3 is TGTGCCAGCAGCTTAGTTTCTAGCGGGGCGTACAATGAGCAGTTCTTC.

This clonotype occurred many times. The genes are TRBV3-1 and TRBJ2-5; D perhaps matches TRBD2 (6 bases). There are 13 residues in the CDR3. V lost 4 bases, J lost 2 bases, and 8 bases lay in between. The germline CDR1 and CDR2 sequences are LGHDT and YNNKEL (reference sequence). The CDR3 protein is CASSLGLQETQYF. Written as DNA, the CDR3 is TGTGCCAGCAGCCTTGGACTACAAGAGACCCAGTACTTC.

The V gene is TRBV14, the J gene TRBJ2-1; 9 nucleotides agree with TRBD2. Losses at the gene ends were 3 bases for V and 15 bases for J; bases not matched to a gene: 3. This CDR3 region has 11 residues. Germline assignment: CDR1 SGHDN and CDR2 FVKESK. The chain's CDR3 is CASSQSGRTFF. The CDR3 nucleotides read TGTGCCAGCAGCCAGAGCGGGAGGACGTTCTTC.

The chain carries TRBV3-1 and TRBJ2-6, with a possible D match to TRBD1 (6 bases). Trimming stripped 3 bases from V and 1 base from J, with 10 bases between. The CDR3 spans 16 residues. CDR1 is LGHDT, CDR2 YNNKEL, per germline (reference sequence). The CDR3 DNA reads as TGTGCCAGCAGCCACGACAGGTTATCTGGGGCCAACGTCCTGACTTTC. Its protein product is CASSHDRLSGANVLTF.

This clonotype was observed a few times. The chain uses TRBV3-1 and TRBJ2-1; 9 bases agree with TRBD1. With 4 bases clipped from V and 6 bases from J, the junction kept 10 bases outside the gene matches. The CDR3 loop spans 16 amino acids. Germline CDR1 reads LGHDT; CDR2 reads YNNKEL (reference sequence). CDR3: CASSPSDRGAGNEQFF. DNA of the CDR3: TGTGCCAGCAGCCCCTCCGACAGGGGGGCGGGCAATGAGCAGTTCTTC.